This is a list of T cell receptor beta chains from one sample in a study of HIV-infected children after antiretroviral therapy interruption. A single record per CDR3 protein comes from TCRdb applying MiXCR to the 3' RACE reads. This sample carries roughly 46,000 distinct CDR3 sequences, around 4.7% of them seen once, and the ten largest clones take almost 0.7%. The sequences come from CD45RA+ CD4+ T cells from PBMCs, pooled from several time points, collected from a donor given antiretroviral therapy, either interrupted or continuous. The receptors shown here come from a pool of human donors with HIV. Each CDR3 is given with its conserved first and last residue. Clone size is stated in some rows and not others, as once, few, many or a class when expanded.

J | V | size | CDR3
TRBJ2-7 | TRBV2 | many | CASRADSYEQYF
TRBJ2-7 | TRBV28 | many | CASSLRTGMQYF
TRBJ2-1 | TRBV20-1 | many | CSASPTGSYNEQFF
TRBJ1-5 | TRBV20-1 | - | CSARESQGDQPQHF
TRBJ1-6 | TRBV12-3/TRBV12-4 | many | CASTANPSPLHF
TRBJ1-4 | TRBV7-8 | many | CASSLAMAGEEKLFF
TRBJ1-4 | TRBV5-8 | few | CASSLYSSDEKLFF
TRBJ2-7 | TRBV2 | many | CASSKLMEQYF
TRBJ1-1 | TRBV28 | many | CASSFVGTPREAFF
TRBJ1-1 | TRBV7-3 | many | CASSQYRDTEAFF
TRBJ1-1 | TRBV5-1 | many | CASSTGQNTEAFF
TRBJ1-1 | TRBV5-1 | many | CASSFSGAEAFF
TRBJ2-7 | TRBV7-2 | many | CASSFAASGIREQYF
TRBJ1-1 | TRBV5-8 | many | CASSPGLLPGTEAFF
TRBJ1-5 | TRBV19 | few | CASSIGTGGHSNQPQHF
TRBJ2-3 | TRBV6-2/TRBV6-3 | many | CASSWGGGGGPMDTDTQYF
TRBJ2-5 | TRBV12-3/TRBV12-4 | - | CASSFRGQEETQYF
TRBJ1-2 | TRBV24-1 | few | CATSDEADSEGYTF
TRBJ1-1 | TRBV6-6 | many | CASSYSGSNTEAFF
TRBJ1-2 | TRBV5-6 | many | CASSSGTVSGYTF
TRBJ2-7 | TRBV24-1 | few | CATSDPRGYEQYF
TRBJ1-6 | TRBV6-5 | many | CASKGDREKSPLHF
TRBJ2-7 | TRBV5-6 | - | CASNLGDNYEQYF
TRBJ2-3 | TRBV5-1 | many | CASSLDGPTDTQYF
TRBJ2-7 | TRBV28 | few | CASSFFHEQYF
TRBJ2-6 | TRBV20-1 | many | CSAGLDGANVLTF
TRBJ2-1 | TRBV23-1 | few | CASRNNEQFF
TRBJ1-5 | TRBV28 | few | CASSFQGAGNQPQHF
TRBJ2-7 | TRBV20-1 | many | CSARVPGGSYEQYF
TRBJ2-3 | TRBV6-4 | many | CASSDSGGGTDTQYF
TRBJ2-7 | TRBV28 | many | CASSLGTPYEQYF
TRBJ1-4 | TRBV28 | many | CASRIGQDREKLFF
TRBJ2-1 | TRBV20-1 | few | CSAHDLDYNNEQFF
TRBJ2-7 | TRBV18 | few | CASSGGTDEQYF
TRBJ2-6 | TRBV28 | few | CASSRPVGNSGANVLTF
TRBJ1-5 | TRBV15 | many | CATSRDPRQPQHF
TRBJ2-3 | TRBV20-1 | many | CSARGGNTDTQYF
TRBJ2-7 | TRBV28 | few | CASSFGFSGDPYEQYF
TRBJ2-7 | TRBV5-1 | - | CASSLDGGPYEQYF
TRBJ2-3 | TRBV20-1 | many | CSAKPLTSAGTDTQYF
TRBJ1-2 | TRBV4-1 | many | CASSQEERWYGYTF
TRBJ1-5 | TRBV29-1 | few | CSVGGQSSDQPQHF
TRBJ1-5 | TRBV19 | many | CASTGPVGGNQPQHF
TRBJ2-2 | TRBV12-3/TRBV12-4 | - | CASSPTKARAAGELFF
TRBJ2-3 | TRBV19 | many | CASSALRTTDTQYF
TRBJ1-3 | TRBV4-2 | many | CASSQDTGTGEGNTIYF
TRBJ1-5 | TRBV4-1 | many | CASSQAQQGGAQHF
TRBJ2-3 | TRBV7-2 | many | CASSFGATDTQYF
TRBJ1-3 | TRBV7-2 | many | CASSFGYASGNTIYF
TRBJ1-5 | TRBV4-1 | - | CASSPGAAQLKNQPQHF
TRBJ1-1 | TRBV7-2 | many | CASSLLGTGSMNTEAFF
TRBJ2-3 | TRBV21-1 | few | CASSAWGQTSTDTQYF
TRBJ2-7 | TRBV28 | many | CASFSGRGRYEQYF
TRBJ1-5 | TRBV2 | many | CASSDSGGNQPQHF